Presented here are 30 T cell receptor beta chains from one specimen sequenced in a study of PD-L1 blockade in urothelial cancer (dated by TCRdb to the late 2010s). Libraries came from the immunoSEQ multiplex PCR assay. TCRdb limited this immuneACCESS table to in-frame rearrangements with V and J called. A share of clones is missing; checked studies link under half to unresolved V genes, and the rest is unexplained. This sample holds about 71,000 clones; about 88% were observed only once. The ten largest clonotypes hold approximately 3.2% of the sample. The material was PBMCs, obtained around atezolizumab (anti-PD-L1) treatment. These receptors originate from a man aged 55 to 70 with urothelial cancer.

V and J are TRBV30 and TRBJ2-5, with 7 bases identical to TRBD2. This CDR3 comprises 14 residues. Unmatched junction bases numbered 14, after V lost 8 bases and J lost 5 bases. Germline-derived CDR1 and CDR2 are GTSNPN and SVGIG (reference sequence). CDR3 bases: TGTGCCGGCGGGGGACTACCCCCTGGGGAGACCCAGTACTTC. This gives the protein CAGGGLPPGETQYF.

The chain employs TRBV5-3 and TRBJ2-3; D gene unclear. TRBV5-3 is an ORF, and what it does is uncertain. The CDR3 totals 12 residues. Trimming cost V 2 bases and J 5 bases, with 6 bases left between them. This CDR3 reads CARSFHLDTQYF. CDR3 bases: TGTGCCAGAAGCTTTCATTTAGATACGCAGTATTTT.

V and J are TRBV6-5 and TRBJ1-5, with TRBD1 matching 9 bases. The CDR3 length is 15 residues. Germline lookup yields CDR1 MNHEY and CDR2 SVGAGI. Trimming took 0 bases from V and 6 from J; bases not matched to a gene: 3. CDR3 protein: CASSYSTGGSQPQHF. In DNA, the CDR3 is TGTGCCAGCAGTTACTCGACAGGGGGAAGTCAGCCCCAGCATTTT.

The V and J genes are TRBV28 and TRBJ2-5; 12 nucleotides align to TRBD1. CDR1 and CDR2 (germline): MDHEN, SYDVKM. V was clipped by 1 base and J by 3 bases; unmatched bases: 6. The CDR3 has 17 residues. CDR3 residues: CASSLSGDRGRKETQYF. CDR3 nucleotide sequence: TGTGCCAGCAGTTTATCCGGGGACAGGGGGCGCAAAGAGACCCAGTACTTC.

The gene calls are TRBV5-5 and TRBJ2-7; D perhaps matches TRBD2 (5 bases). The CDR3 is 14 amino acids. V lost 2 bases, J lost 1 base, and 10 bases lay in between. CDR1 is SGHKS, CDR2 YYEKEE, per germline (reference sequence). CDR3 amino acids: CASSFGVGSYEQYF. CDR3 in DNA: TGTGCCAGCAGCTTCGGGGTCGGGTCCTACGAGCAGTACTTC.

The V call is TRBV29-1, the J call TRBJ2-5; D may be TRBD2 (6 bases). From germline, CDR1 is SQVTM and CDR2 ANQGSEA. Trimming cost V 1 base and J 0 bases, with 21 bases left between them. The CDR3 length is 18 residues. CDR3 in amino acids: CSVEVGVSGVLYQETQYF. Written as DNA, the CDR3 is TGCAGCGTTGAAGTCGGTGTTAGCGGAGTCTTGTACCAAGAGACCCAGTACTTC.

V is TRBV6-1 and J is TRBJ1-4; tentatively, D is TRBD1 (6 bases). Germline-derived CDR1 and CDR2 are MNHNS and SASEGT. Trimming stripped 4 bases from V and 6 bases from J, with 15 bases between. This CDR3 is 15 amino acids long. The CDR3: CASSGSGARDEKLFF. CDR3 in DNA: TGTGCCAGCAGTGGATCAGGGGCGCGGGATGAAAAACTGTTTTTT.

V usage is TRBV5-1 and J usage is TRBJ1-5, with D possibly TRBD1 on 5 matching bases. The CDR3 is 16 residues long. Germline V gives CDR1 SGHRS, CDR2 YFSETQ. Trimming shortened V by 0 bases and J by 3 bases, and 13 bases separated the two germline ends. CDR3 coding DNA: TGCGCCAGCAGCTTGGGGCCGACAGATGCCAATCAGCCCCAGCATTTT. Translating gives CASSLGPTDANQPQHF. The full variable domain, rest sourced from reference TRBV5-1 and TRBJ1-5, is KAGVTQTPRYLIKTRGQQVTLSCSPISGHRSVSWYQQTPGQGLQFLFEYFSETQRNKGNFPGRFSGRQFSNSRSEMNVSTLELGDSALYLCASSLGPTDANQPQHFGDGTRLSIL.

CDR3 protein: CASSPGGPKEKLFF. CDR3 bases: TGTGCCAGCAGCCCCGGGGGGCCGAAGGAAAAACTGTTTTTT. J is TRBJ1-4 and V is TRBV27, with a possible D match to TRBD1 (6 bases). The CDR3 is 14 residues long. Germline values: CDR1 MNHEY, CDR2 SMNVEV (reference sequence). V lost 6 bases and J 8 bases, leaving 16 bases between the germline ends.

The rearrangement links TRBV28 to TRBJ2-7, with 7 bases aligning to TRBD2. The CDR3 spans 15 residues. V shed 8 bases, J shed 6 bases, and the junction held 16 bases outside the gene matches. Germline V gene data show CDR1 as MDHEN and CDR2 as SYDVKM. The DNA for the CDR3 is TGTGCCAGCGCTACTGGGGGTTCTAGCGGTGGCGAGCAGTACTTC. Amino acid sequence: CASATGGSSGGEQYF.

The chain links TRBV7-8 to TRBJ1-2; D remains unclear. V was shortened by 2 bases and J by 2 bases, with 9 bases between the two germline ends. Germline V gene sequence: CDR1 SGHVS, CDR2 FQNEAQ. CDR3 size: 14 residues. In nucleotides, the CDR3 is TGTGCCAGCAGCTTAAGTGTTAGCAACTATGGCTACACCTTC. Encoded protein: CASSLSVSNYGYTF.

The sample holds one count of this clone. DNA of the CDR3: TGTGCCAGCAGGCTGGGACTTCAAGGCAATCAGCCCCAGCATTTT. Translated, it gives CASRLGLQGNQPQHF. This chain connects TRBV7-8 to TRBJ1-5; perhaps TRBD1 as D (5 bases). CDR3 length: 15 amino acids. CDR1 is SGHVS, CDR2 FQNEAQ, per germline. V lost 6 bases, J lost 2 bases, and 14 bases lay in between.

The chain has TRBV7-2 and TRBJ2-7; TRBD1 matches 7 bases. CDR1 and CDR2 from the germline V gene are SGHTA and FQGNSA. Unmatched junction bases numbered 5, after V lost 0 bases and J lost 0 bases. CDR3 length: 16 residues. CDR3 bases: TGTGCCAGCAGCTTAGCAGGACAGGAGCCCTCCTACGAGCAGTACTTC. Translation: CASSLAGQEPSYEQYF.

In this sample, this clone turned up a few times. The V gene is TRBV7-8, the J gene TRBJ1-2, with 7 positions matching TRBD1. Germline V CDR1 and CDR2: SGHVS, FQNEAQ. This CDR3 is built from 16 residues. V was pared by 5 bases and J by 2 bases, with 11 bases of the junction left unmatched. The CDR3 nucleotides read TGTGCCAGCAGCGGGGACAGCCTACTCCAGAACTATGGCTACACCTTC. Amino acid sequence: CASSGDSLLQNYGYTF.

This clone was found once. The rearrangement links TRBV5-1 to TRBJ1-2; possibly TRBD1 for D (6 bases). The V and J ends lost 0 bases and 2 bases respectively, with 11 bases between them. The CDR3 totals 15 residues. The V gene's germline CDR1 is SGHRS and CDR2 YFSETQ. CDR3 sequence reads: CASSLARTANYGYTF. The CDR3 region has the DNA TGCGCCAGCAGCTTGGCCCGGACAGCGAACTATGGCTACACCTTC.

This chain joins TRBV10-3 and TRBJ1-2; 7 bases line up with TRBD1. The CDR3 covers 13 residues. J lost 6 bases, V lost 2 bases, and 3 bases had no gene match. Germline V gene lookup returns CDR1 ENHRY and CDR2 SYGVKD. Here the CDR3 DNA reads TGTGCCATCAGTGAGACAGGGGTGGATGGCTACACCTTC. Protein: CAISETGVDGYTF.

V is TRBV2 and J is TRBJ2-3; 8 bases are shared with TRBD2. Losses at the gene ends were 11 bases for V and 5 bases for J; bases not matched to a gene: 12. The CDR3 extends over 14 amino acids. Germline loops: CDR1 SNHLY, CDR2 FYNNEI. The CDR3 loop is CAVPRAGAVDTQYF. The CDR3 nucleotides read TGTGCCGTACCAAGAGCGGGAGCGGTAGATACGCAGTATTTT. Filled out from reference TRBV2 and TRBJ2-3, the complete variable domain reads EPEVTQTPSHQVTQMGQEVILRCVPISNHLYFYWYRQILGQKVEFLVSFYNNEISEKSEIFDDQFSVERPDGSNFTLKIRSTKLEDSAMYFCAVPRAGAVDTQYFGPGTRLTVL.

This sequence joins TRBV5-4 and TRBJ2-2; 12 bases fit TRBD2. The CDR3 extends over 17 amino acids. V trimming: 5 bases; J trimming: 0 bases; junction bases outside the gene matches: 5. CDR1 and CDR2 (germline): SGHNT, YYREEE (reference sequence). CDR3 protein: CASRGGTSGPNTGELFF. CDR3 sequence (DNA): TGTGCCAGCAGGGGCGGGACTAGCGGGCCGAACACCGGGGAGCTGTTTTTT.

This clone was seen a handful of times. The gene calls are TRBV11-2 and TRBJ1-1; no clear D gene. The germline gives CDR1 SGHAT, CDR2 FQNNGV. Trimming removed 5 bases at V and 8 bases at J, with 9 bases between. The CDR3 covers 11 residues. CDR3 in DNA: TGTGCCAGCAGCAATTATCGGGAAGCTTTCTTT. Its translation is CASSNYREAFF.

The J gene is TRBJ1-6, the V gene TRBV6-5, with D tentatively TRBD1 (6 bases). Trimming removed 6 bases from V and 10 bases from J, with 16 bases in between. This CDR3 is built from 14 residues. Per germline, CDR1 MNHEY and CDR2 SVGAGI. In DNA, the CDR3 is TGTGCCAGCAGCCCGGGCAGGGGACGCTCACCCCTCCACTTT. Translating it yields CASSPGRGRSPLHF.

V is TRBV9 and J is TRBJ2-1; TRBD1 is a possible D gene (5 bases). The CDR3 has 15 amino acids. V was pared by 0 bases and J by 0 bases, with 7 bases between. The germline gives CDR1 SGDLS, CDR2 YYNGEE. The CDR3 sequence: CASSVVGASYNEQFF. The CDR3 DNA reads TGTGCCAGCAGCGTAGTAGGGGCCTCCTACAATGAGCAGTTCTTC.

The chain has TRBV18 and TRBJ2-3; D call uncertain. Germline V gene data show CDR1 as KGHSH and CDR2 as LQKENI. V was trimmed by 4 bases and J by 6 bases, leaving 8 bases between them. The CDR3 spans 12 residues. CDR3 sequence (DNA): TGTGCCAGCTCACTGACCGGGGATACGCAGTATTTT. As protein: CASSLTGDTQYF.

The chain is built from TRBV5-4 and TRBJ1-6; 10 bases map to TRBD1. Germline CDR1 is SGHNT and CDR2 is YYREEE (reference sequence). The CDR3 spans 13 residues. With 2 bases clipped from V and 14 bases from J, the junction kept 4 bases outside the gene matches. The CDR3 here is CASSLGQGVSLHF. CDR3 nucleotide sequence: TGTGCCAGCAGCTTAGGACAGGGGGTTTCCCTCCACTTT. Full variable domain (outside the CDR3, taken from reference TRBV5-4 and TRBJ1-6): ETGVTQSPTHLIKTRGQQVTLRCSSQSGHNTVSWYQQALGQGPQFIFQYYREEENGRGNFPPRFSGLQFPNYSSELNVNALELDDSALYLCASSLGQGVSLHFGNGTRLTVT.

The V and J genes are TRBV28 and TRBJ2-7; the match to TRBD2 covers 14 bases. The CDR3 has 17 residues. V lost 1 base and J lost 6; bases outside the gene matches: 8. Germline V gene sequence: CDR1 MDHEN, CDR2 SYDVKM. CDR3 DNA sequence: TGTGCCAGCAGTTTATCACCGGGACTAGCGGGAGCCCGCGAGCAGTACTTC. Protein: CASSLSPGLAGAREQYF.

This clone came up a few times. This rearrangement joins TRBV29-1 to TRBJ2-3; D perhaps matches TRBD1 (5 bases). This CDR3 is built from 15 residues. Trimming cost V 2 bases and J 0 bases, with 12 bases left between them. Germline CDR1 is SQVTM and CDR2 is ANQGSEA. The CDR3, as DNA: TGCAGCGTTGAAAAGGCAGGGCTTAGCACAGATACGCAGTATTTT. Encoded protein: CSVEKAGLSTDTQYF.

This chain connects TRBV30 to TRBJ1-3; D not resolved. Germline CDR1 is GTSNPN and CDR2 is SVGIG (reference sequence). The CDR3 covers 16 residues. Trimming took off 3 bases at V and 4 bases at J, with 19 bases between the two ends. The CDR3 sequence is CAWSWKGGFYGNTIYF. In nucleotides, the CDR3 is TGTGCCTGGAGCTGGAAAGGCGGTTTTTACGGAAACACCATATATTTT.

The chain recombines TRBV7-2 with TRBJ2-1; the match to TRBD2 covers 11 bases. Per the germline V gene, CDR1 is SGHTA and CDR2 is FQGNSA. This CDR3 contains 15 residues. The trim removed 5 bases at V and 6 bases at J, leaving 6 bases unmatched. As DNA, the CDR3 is TGTGCCAGCAGCCCGCAAGGACTAGCGGGCAATGAGCAGTTCTTC. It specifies CASSPQGLAGNEQFF.

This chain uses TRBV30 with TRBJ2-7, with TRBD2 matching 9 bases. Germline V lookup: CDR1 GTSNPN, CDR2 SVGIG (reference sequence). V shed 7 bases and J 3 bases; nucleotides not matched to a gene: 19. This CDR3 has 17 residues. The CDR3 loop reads CASGAGGGASRGYEQYF. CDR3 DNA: TGTGCCTCGGGAGCAGGCGGGGGGGCTTCAAGAGGCTACGAGCAGTACTTC.

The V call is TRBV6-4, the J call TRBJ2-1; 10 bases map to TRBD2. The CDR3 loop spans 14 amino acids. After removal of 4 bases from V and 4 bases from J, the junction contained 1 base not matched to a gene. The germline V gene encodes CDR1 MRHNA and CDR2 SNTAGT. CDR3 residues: CASSVAGGYNEQFF. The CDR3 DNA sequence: TGTGCCAGCAGTGTAGCGGGGGGTTACAATGAGCAGTTCTTC.

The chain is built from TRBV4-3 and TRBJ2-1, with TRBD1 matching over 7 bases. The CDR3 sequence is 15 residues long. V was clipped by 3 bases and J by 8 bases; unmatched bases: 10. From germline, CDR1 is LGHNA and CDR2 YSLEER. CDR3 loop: CASSQAGTAPYEQFF. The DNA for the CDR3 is TGCGCCAGCAGCCAGGCCGGGACAGCACCTTATGAGCAGTTCTTC.